The clone carrying this T cell receptor (beta chain) was observed a few times. Per germline, CDR1 SGHAT and CDR2 FQNNGV. The CDR3 is 13 residues long. V was trimmed by 2 bases and J by 2 bases, leaving 6 bases between them. The sample belongs to a study of low-dose radiotherapy and immunotherapy resistance in tumors. Study summary: The schedule for Cohort 2 used 1 Gy per fraction every two weeks, which added up to 13 Gy over 26 weeks.

It was nivolumab, ipilimumab, aspirin, low-dose cyclophosphamide and low-dose radiotherapy that donors received. TRAV- and TRBV-specific primers primed first-strand cDNA, covering alpha and beta chains. Using a constant-region primer together with a V-primer adapter, TCRs were subjected to roughly 18 PCR cycles of amplification. TCRdb ran MiXCR on the reads and lists one entry per CDR3 protein. The sample consists of more than 10,000 distinct CDR3 sequences, more than 50% of them appearing once. The chain recombines TRBV11-2 with TRBJ1-2; unclear D gene. The sequence was obtained from a human donor with advanced metastatic prostate, ovarian, gallbladder or colorectal cancer (not recorded which). This table probably holds off-target reads from a library built for another chain. This CDR3 is CASSLSQNYGYTF. The CDR3 DNA sequence: TGTGCCAGCAGCTTAAGTCAGAACTATGGCTACACCTTC.